This T cell receptor (beta chain) appears in the sequencing data of a study of HIV-infected patients and healthy controls (dated by TCRdb to the mid-2010s). Regarding the research as a whole: After three months of therapy, CD4 counts in about 90% of the 16 patients increased to a modest but significant degree while remaining below normal ranges. CD8 counts did not change consistently during early therapy, while the CD4:CD8 ratio increased slightly. Viral load became undetectable in about 65% of the 16 patients by the second bleed and in all patients after a further year of therapy. Relative to controls, total CDR3 counts per chain did not differ significantly, and patients lacked overall T-cell lymphocytopenia. The study asked whether deep sequencing of the TCR repertoire from small blood samples of HIV patients could detect immune perturbation and reconstitution.

Study-level results and caveats: Unequal numbers of distinct sequences between patients and controls complicated comparisons, and size-matching overweighted rare events from HIV-infected data. Healthy control repertoires showed roughly threefold more distinct CDR3s and higher Shannon diversity than untreated HIV+ repertoires. Alpha-chain CDR3s from MAIT cells occurred at high frequency in healthy controls but were severely depleted in HIV+ repertoires. Sequencing depth was restricted by the use of whole blood, which also prevented the dynamics of distinct T-cell subpopulations from being separated. Oligoclonality may be reflected in the significantly higher mean Gini indices of HIV-infected repertoires compared with controls. Healthy controls shared more CDR3s between individuals than HIV+ patients, by Jaccard index and by count of highly shared sequences. The observed differences in diversity could not be explained by the slight differences in age and sex profiles between the study cohorts. Mean usage differed significantly between HIV-infected patients and controls for eight alpha and eight beta V genes. During therapy, a significant decrease in frequency was seen for HIV-associated CDR3s, whereas no significant change was found for CMV-associated CDR3s, although most of them became more frequent. In the study, no determination of donor HLA types was made. Only sixteen HIV-infected individuals were processed, which the authors considered a major limit on how widely the findings apply. In HIV-infected patients, the apparent post-therapy recovery of the Gini index was not replicated in size-matched repertoire data. Alpha-beta chain pairing was not determined in the samples. The therapy captured by the treated samples lasted only about three months, arguably too short a period to observe immune reconstitution given low adult thymic output.

SuperScript III was used to reverse transcribe 500 ng RNA with primers targeting the alpha and beta constant regions. Separate alpha and beta chain libraries were generated by chain-specific third strand synthesis with multiplexing indices. The protocol used a single primer pair to amplify all rearrangements within a chain, which avoided primer bias, and attached molecular barcodes to each cDNA molecule. The SP2 sequencing primer site and a random hexamer were carried on a 5' RACE adapter, to which purified cDNA was joined by T4 RNA Ligase 1. Second strand synthesis was performed with Phusion polymerase and primed from the SP2 site, and slow temperature ramps were applied to favor optimal annealing. The 12-nucleotide barcode on each molecule comprised two random hexamer sequences, both introduced before amplification and concatenated. P5 and P7 adapter elements plus a second index were added in a short first PCR, which was followed by a roughly 21-cycle amplification PCR with P5s and P7 primers. In total the libraries went through roughly 26 PCR cycles, after which the libraries were quantified on a Qubit, sized on a Bioanalyzer, and diluted to approximately 4 nM. Sequencing of the normalized libraries was performed on an Illumina MiSeq with 2 x 250 paired-end kits. Reverse transcription reactions were cleaned up on MinElute columns and eluted into roughly 9.8 ul Tris-Cl. The adapter ligations were run for roughly 25 hours at 16 degrees C, and AMPure XP beads at a 1:1 ratio were afterwards used to clean them. In the original analysis: A modified Decombinator processed the demultiplexed FASTQ files and output V, J, insert and barcode information. Sequences sharing a barcode but differing from the dominant sequence were discarded as errors, and barcodes clustered at Levenshtein distance 3 were counted to estimate original cDNA molecules. For downstream analyses, the R packages ineq, vegan, igraph and RCytoscape were used, along with IMGT nomenclature and CDR3 definitions. V gene usage was computed over distinct sequences, each TCR counted once to avoid skew from clonal expansion. Similarity networks connected unique CDR3 amino acid sequences within a donor whenever two sequences differed by a single Levenshtein edit. Published HIV-specific CDR3s (about 90 alpha, roughly 700 beta) and CMV-specific CDR3s (over 12 alpha, roughly 250 beta) were compiled and searched for in the repertoires. It was shown by random subsampling to size-matched repertoires that the decreased diversity of patients was not caused by their lower sequence numbers. TCRdb itself trimmed the public reads at Q25 with fastp, ran MiXCR and retained productive beta chains. CDR3 protein sequences are deduplicated, and each keeps its most common genes and DNA. TCRdb, not the original authors, processed these V and J calls. A total of about 10,000 distinct CDR3 sequences appear in this sample, over 5% of them only once. Clones ranked in the top ten supply under 30% of the sample.

This clonotype has at least ten counts. Which antigen it targets is not known. Within one base of it there is no much larger clone, and no base qualities were kept. After removal of 1 base from V and 1 base from J, the junction retains 1 base not matched to a gene. CDR1 MNHEY and CDR2 SVGEGT were looked up in the germline V gene. Reading from cysteine to phenylalanine, the CDR3 counts 16 amino acids. The only DNA kept is the CDR3, 48 bases in frame from the first base. Follow-up blood from HIV-infected patients was collected roughly three months, about 14 weeks, after antiretroviral therapy began. Whole blood was used without fractionating the cells, so the repertoire represented all peripheral T cells without sorting. For RNA extraction, 2.5 ml of peripheral blood was drawn into Tempus tubes. Patients with febrile or AIDS-related illness, tumors, hepatitis B or C coinfection, immunomodulatory therapy, recent vaccination or treatment interruptions were excluded from enrollment. Residual genomic DNA was removed with the TURBO-DNase kit and globin mRNA was depleted with GLOBINclear.

The sample was blood, taken during antiretroviral therapy. The receptor comes from an adult with HIV infection. The donor label of this sample is uncertain. This receptor chain uses TRBV6-2 or TRBV6-3 and TRBJ2-2; the central 9 bases match TRBD1. The DNA is TGTGCCAGCAGTTACTGGGACAGGGTGAACACCGGGGAGCTGTTTTTT. Translated, it reads CASSYWDRVNTGELFF.